This is a list of T cell receptor beta chains from one sample in a study of blood T cell repertoires in COVID-19. Measured with immunoSEQ multiplex PCR; TCRdb has only the in-frame clones, and not every one. This table holds about 51,000 clones, about 88% found once. Sequencing input: peripheral blood. The receptors here all came from a man in his fifties or sixties with acute or convalescent COVID-19. Each CDR3 is given with its conserved first and last residue. D genes are given only for firm matches. Only part of the rows carry a size: once, few, many, or a class if the clone is expanded.

size,D,V,J,DNA,CDR3
NA,TRBD1,TRBV7-9,TRBJ2-5,TGTGCCAGCCTTCCGACAGGGAAAGAGACCCAGTACTTC,CASLPTGKETQYF
NA,TRBD1,TRBV9,TRBJ2-5,TGTGCCAGCAGCGTAACGGAGACAGGGGCAGAGACCCAGTACTTC,CASSVTETGAETQYF
NA,TRBD1,TRBV28,TRBJ1-2,TGTGCCACCCAAACGGGGACAGCTAACTATGGCTACACCTTC,CATQTGTANYGYTF
NA,NA,TRBV5-6,TRBJ2-7,TGTGCCAGCAGCTTGGCCCACATCTACGAGCAGTACTTC,CASSLAHIYEQYF
NA,NA,TRBV7-9,TRBJ1-5,TGTGCCAGCAGCTTAGCACAGGGTTTGGAGCCCCAGCATTTT,CASSLAQGLEPQHF
NA,NA,TRBV7-2,TRBJ2-5,TGTGCCAGCAGCCCACAGAGGACATCACAAGAGACCCAGTACTTC,CASSPQRTSQETQYF
NA,NA,TRBV7-9,TRBJ2-1,TGTGCCAGCAGCTTCCGAAGGAGGTACAATGAGCAGTTCTTC,CASSFRRRYNEQFF
NA,TRBD1,TRBV28,TRBJ2-7,TGTGCCAGCGGGGGGGACAGGGAGATCTACGAGCAGTACTTC,CASGGDREIYEQYF
NA,NA,TRBV20-1,TRBJ1-6,TGCAGTGCTAGTCATGGGGGGGAGAATTCACCCCTCCACTTT,CSASHGGENSPLHF
NA,TRBD1,TRBV27,TRBJ2-5,TGTGCCAGCAGTTTTATTAGGACAGGGGGAAAAGAGACCCAGTACTTC,CASSFIRTGGKETQYF
once,TRBD2,TRBV7-9,TRBJ2-1,TGTGCCAGCAGCGGGCTGCGGGGGGCTTACAATGAGCAGTTCTTC,CASSGLRGAYNEQFF
NA,TRBD1,TRBV5-1,TRBJ1-4,TGCGCCAGCAGGGCAGGGGGCGCAGGAGATGAAAAACTGTTTTTT,CASRAGGAGDEKLFF
NA,TRBD1,TRBV11-2,TRBJ2-5,TGTGCCAGCAGTCGGGACAGGGCGGCGGCCCAGTACTTC,CASSRDRAAAQYF
NA,TRBD1,TRBV5-4,TRBJ2-4,TGTGCCAGCAGCATTAGGGGGCTGAACATTCAGTACTTC,CASSIRGLNIQYF
once,TRBD1,TRBV6-2/TRBV6-3,TRBJ2-7,TGTGCCAGCAGACCTACAGGGGGCGCTTACGAGCAGTACTTC,CASRPTGGAYEQYF
NA,NA,TRBV18,TRBJ1-2,TGTGCCAGCTCCCCCTGGGAGGAAGCTAACTATGGCTACACCTTC,CASSPWEEANYGYTF
once,NA,TRBV7-6,TRBJ2-2,TGTGCCAGCAGCTTTTCAGCGGGGAACACCGGGGAGCTGTTTTTT,CASSFSAGNTGELFF
NA,TRBD2,TRBV19,TRBJ2-3,TGTGCCAGTATCCCCCGAGCGGGAGGGCCCAACACAGATACGCAGTATTTT,CASIPRAGGPNTDTQYF
NA,TRBD1,TRBV7-9,TRBJ2-7,TGTGCCAGCAGCCCCGATGGGACAGGGATCTACGAGCAGTACTTC,CASSPDGTGIYEQYF
NA,NA,TRBV6-2/TRBV6-3,TRBJ2-5,TGTGCCAGCAGTCAGGGTCCAGAGACCCAGTACTTC,CASSQGPETQYF
NA,NA,TRBV9,TRBJ1-5,TGTGCCAGCAGCGTAGGGCCCGGGGGACAGCCCCAGCATTTT,CASSVGPGGQPQHF
NA,NA,TRBV7-9,TRBJ1-1,TGTGCCAGCAGCTTTGCGCACCGCAGGGCCATGAACACTGAAGCTTTCTTT,CASSFAHRRAMNTEAFF
NA,NA,TRBV5-1,TRBJ2-7,TGCGCCAGCAGCTTGGATCAGGGCAGTCTCGAGCAGTACTTC,CASSLDQGSLEQYF
once,NA,TRBV19,TRBJ2-7,TGTGCCAGTAGTATGCGATCTCCGAGCTCCTACGAGCAGTACTTC,CASSMRSPSSYEQYF
NA,TRBD2,TRBV27,TRBJ2-5,TGTGCCAGCAGTTGGGCGGGAGGGCCCCAAGAGACCCAGTACTTC,CASSWAGGPQETQYF
NA,NA,TRBV27,TRBJ1-6,TGTGCCAGCAGTTCCAGGGTCCAATCACCCCTCCACTTT,CASSSRVQSPLHF
NA,TRBD1,TRBV27,TRBJ1-1,TGTGCCAGCAGCCAAGACAGGGGTCGAGGAACGGCTTTCTTT,CASSQDRGRGTAFF
once,TRBD1,TRBV28,TRBJ1-5,TGTGCCAGCAGCGCCCCCGGGACAGGGGAAAGTCAGCCCCAGCATTTT,CASSAPGTGESQPQHF
NA,TRBD2,TRBV12-5,TRBJ2-3,TGTGCTAGTGGTTTGCAGACTAGCGGGATAGATACGCAGTATTTT,CASGLQTSGIDTQYF
NA,NA,TRBV12-3/TRBV12-4,TRBJ1-2,TGTGCCAGCAGTTTACGGGGCTATGGCTACACCTTC,CASSLRGYGYTF
NA,NA,TRBV7-7,TRBJ1-5,TGTGCTAGCAGCTTTTGGAGGTCGGGCAGGAATCAGCCCCAGCATTTT,CASSFWRSGRNQPQHF
few,TRBD2,TRBV4-2,TRBJ2-3,TGTGCCAGCAGCCAAGAAGGGCGGGAGATCGATACGCAGTATTTT,CASSQEGREIDTQYF
NA,TRBD1,TRBV6-5,TRBJ1-2,TGTGCCAGCAATACGGGACAGGGGGTTTATGGCTACACCTTC,CASNTGQGVYGYTF
once,NA,TRBV6-5,TRBJ2-1,TGTGCCAGCAGCCGGACAGAGAGCTCCTACAATGAGCAGTTCTTC,CASSRTESSYNEQFF
NA,TRBD2,TRBV19,TRBJ2-2,TGTGCCAGTAGTATAATGGGGATCGGGAGGGGAGGCACCGGGGAGCTGTTTTTT,CASSIMGIGRGGTGELFF
NA,TRBD1,TRBV6-5,TRBJ2-2,TGTGCCAGCAGGGACAGGGAAAACACCGGGGAGCTGTTTTTT,CASRDRENTGELFF
NA,NA,TRBV28,TRBJ1-1,TGTGCCAGCAGTTTATCCCTGAGACAGGTTGAAGCTTTCTTT,CASSLSLRQVEAFF
NA,NA,TRBV5-1,TRBJ2-7,TGCGCCAGCAGCTTGGACGGCTACGAGCAGTACTTC,CASSLDGYEQYF
NA,TRBD2,TRBV13,TRBJ2-3,TGTGCCAGCAGCTTACGACTAGCAAATACGCAGTATTTT,CASSLRLANTQYF
NA,NA,TRBV5-1,TRBJ1-2,TGCGCCAGCAGCTTGAACACGAAAGACTATGGCTACACCTTC,CASSLNTKDYGYTF
few,TRBD1,TRBV7-9,TRBJ1-4,TGTGCCAGCAGCCAAAACTTCAGGGGGACTAATGAAAAACTGTTTTTT,CASSQNFRGTNEKLFF
NA,TRBD2,TRBV3-1/TRBV3-2,TRBJ2-1,TGTGCCAGCAGCCAAGGAGCTAGCGGAAGACTACAGAATGAGCAGTTCTTC,CASSQGASGRLQNEQFF
NA,NA,TRBV28,TRBJ2-5,TGTGCCAGCAGTTTAGCGGTCGTATCCCAAGAGACCCAGTACTTC,CASSLAVVSQETQYF
NA,TRBD2,TRBV7-7,TRBJ2-7,TGTGCTAGCAGCCCACGAAGAGATAGCGGGGCAGCCTACGAGCAGTACTTC,CASSPRRDSGAAYEQYF
few,TRBD2,TRBV7-7,TRBJ2-3,TGTGCTAGCAGCTTAACTAGCGGGAGTGATACGCAGTATTTT,CASSLTSGSDTQYF
once,TRBD2,TRBV28,TRBJ2-3,TGTGCCAGCAGTCCTCCTAGCGGGAGGGCGGATACGCAGTATTTT,CASSPPSGRADTQYF
NA,NA,TRBV15,TRBJ2-7,TGTGCCACCAGCAGAGATCAAATAGGGAGTGAGCAGTACTTC,CATSRDQIGSEQYF
NA,TRBD2,TRBV2,TRBJ2-5,TGTGCCAGCAGCTCGACTAGCGGGGGACAAGAGACCCAGTACTTC,CASSSTSGGQETQYF
NA,NA,TRBV7-6,TRBJ1-5,TGTGCCAGCAGCTTAGCGGACGGCAGGGGTAATCAGCCCCAGCATTTT,CASSLADGRGNQPQHF
NA,NA,TRBV6-5,TRBJ2-7,TGTGCCAGCAGAAGGTTGGACTCCGCCTACGAGCAGTACTTC,CASRRLDSAYEQYF
NA,TRBD1,TRBV24-1,TRBJ2-5,TGTGCCACCAGGCCTAGGGGGCTCCAAGAGACCCAGTACTTC,CATRPRGLQETQYF
NA,NA,TRBV15,TRBJ2-4,TGTGCCACGTCCCTAGATTCTACGGCCAAAAACATTCAGTACTTC,CATSLDSTAKNIQYF
NA,TRBD2,TRBV5-6,TRBJ2-1,TGTGCCAGCAGCCTAGCGGGGGTGACCTACAATGAGCAGTTCTTC,CASSLAGVTYNEQFF
NA,TRBD2,TRBV28,TRBJ2-7,TGTGCCAGCATTCGAGCGGGAGAGACCTACGAGCAGTACTTC,CASIRAGETYEQYF
NA,TRBD1,TRBV5-3,TRBJ1-5,TGTGCCAGAAGCTTCCGGGACAGGGGGCAACTCGGAGATCAGCCCCAGCATTTT,CARSFRDRGQLGDQPQHF